This section outlines one T cell receptor beta chain sequence together with its context. The data were produced by immunoSEQ multiplex PCR, yet TCRdb's version contains in-frame clones alone and is incomplete. The sample has fewer than 400,000 clones; roughly 90% are singletons. This sample stems from a study of blood T cell repertoires in COVID-19. Turning to the study itself: PBMCs, B-cell-depleted T cells, or T cells were the source of the cDNA or gDNA that made up the material.

Cohort placement rested on clinical history that participants reported themselves. This clonotype was sampled from a man aged 60 to 69 who had recovered from COVID-19. The sequencing input was PBMCs or T cells enriched from blood (not recorded which).

The chain's CDR3 is CASSVFTSGRETQYF. CDR3 nucleotides: TGTGCCAGCAGCGTCTTTACTAGCGGGAGAGAGACCCAGTACTTC. The chain joins TRBV9 to TRBJ2-5; TRBD2 agrees at 11 bases. The CDR3 has 15 residues. The trim removed 2 bases at V and 4 bases at J, leaving 4 bases unmatched. Germline assignment: CDR1 SGDLS and CDR2 YYNGEE.